Below, 8 T cell receptor beta chains from the same sample are listed, as sequenced in a study of monozygotic twins with inflammatory bowel disease. TCRdb processed the 5' RACE reads again and assigns one entry to each CDR3 protein, with no DNA. Its table lists some 400,000 distinct CDR3 sequences. Sequencing was carried out using blood. The receptors were sampled from a human donor with ulcerative colitis or Crohn's disease, or a healthy co-twin of an affected twin (not recorded which).

The chain joins TRBV7-7 to TRBJ2-5. This CDR3 contains 15 residues. Germline lookup yields CDR1 SSHAT and CDR2 FNYEAQ (reference sequence). CDR3 amino acids: CASSTGLAVQETQYF.

The rearrangement links TRBV12-3 or TRBV12-4 to TRBJ2-1; the TCRdb D gene call, TRBD2, has no DNA to confirm it. This CDR3 is built from 16 residues. CDR3 amino acids: CASSLAGGMSYNEQFF.

V and J are TRBV29-1 and TRBJ2-5. CDR3 length equals 15 residues. Germline V lookup: CDR1 SQVTM, CDR2 ANQGSEA. CDR3: CSVEGLVTQQETQYF.

V gene TRBV7-2 combines with J gene TRBJ2-1; TCRdb's assignment of TRBD1 cannot be checked, as there is no DNA. Germline V gene sequence: CDR1 SGHTA, CDR2 FQGNSA. The CDR3 runs to 17 residues. CDR3 region: CASSPPGRGRFDNEQFF.

The J gene is TRBJ2-3, the V gene TRBV11-2; the D call of TRBD1 rests on TCRdb alone, since no DNA is present to check it. Germline-derived CDR1 and CDR2 are SGHAT and FQNNGV. This CDR3 has 17 residues. This CDR3 reads CASSLGRLGLSTDTQYF. The full variable domain, with the rest looked up from reference TRBV11-2 and TRBJ2-3, is EAGVAQSPRYKIIEKRQSVAFWCNPISGHATLYWYQQILGQGPKLLIQFQNNGVVDDSQLPKDRFSAERLKGVDSTLKIQPAKLEDSAVYLCASSLGRLGLSTDTQYFGPGTRLTVL.

This chain links TRBV19 with TRBJ1-1; lacking DNA, the TRBD1 call made by TCRdb goes unchecked. Germline V gene data show CDR1 as LNHDA and CDR2 as SQIVND (reference sequence). CDR3 length: 14 amino acids. This CDR3 reads CASRPGQAGTEAFF. Full variable domain (remainder filled in from reference TRBV19 and TRBJ1-1): DGGITQSPKYLFRKEGQNVTLSCEQNLNHDAMYWYRQDPGQGLRLIYYSQIVNDFQKGDIAEGYSVSREKKESFPLTVTSAQKNPTAFYLCASRPGQAGTEAFFGQGTRLTVV.

This sequence joins TRBV6-1 and TRBJ1-1. This CDR3 spans 14 amino acids. Germline-derived CDR1 and CDR2 are MNHNS and SASEGT. The CDR3: CASTTKWGSTEAFF.

This chain uses TRBV6-5 with TRBJ2-1; TCRdb selects TRBD1, and the lack of DNA leaves this call unchecked. This CDR3 is 13 amino acids long. Germline V gives CDR1 MNHEY, CDR2 SVGAGI. CDR3 residues: CASSSDRNNEQFF.